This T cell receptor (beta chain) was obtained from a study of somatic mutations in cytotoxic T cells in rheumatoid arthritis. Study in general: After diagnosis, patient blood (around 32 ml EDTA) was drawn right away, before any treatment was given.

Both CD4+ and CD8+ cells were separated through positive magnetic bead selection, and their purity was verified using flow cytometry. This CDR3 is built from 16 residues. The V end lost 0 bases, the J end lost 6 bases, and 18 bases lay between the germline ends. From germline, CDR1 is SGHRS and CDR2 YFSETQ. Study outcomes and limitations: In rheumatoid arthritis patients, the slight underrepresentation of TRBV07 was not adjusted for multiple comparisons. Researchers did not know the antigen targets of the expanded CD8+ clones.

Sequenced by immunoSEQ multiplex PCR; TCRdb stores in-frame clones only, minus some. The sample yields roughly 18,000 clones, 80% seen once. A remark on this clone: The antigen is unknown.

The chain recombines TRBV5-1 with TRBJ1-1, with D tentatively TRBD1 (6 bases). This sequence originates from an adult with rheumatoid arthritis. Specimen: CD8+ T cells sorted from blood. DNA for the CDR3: TGCGCCAGCAGCTTGGGATGGGGGGCGCAAAGATCTGAAGCTTTCTTT. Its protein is CASSLGWGAQRSEAFF.